This note documents a single T cell receptor (beta chain) sequence. Its antigen is not known. These data originate in a study of T cell responses to AZD1222 COVID-19 vaccine. Broader study findings: Vaccine-associated CD4 TCRs ranged over spike, dominating at 160-218 and 743-854. It should be noted that donors were predominantly white British and more often female, and clonal diversity was possibly underestimated. Among AZD1222 vaccinees, only six or seven were seropositive at baseline. Sampled repertoires all dated from after the peak T cell response.

The CDR3 contains 16 residues. The germline CDR1 and CDR2 sequences are SGHVS and FQNEAQ. Trimming cost V 1 base and J 0 bases, with 10 bases left between them. TCRdb's copy holds only in-frame clones and misses some; the assay was immunoSEQ multiplex PCR. Counted here are some 150,000 clones, around 90% occurring once; the ten biggest clones make up about 4.6%. This sequence joins TRBV7-8 and TRBJ2-1; D is undetermined. This TCR was sampled from an adult in good health. The sequenced sample was peripheral blood, obtained on day 0 of AZD1222 vaccination. The CDR3 loop is CASSLGTDSSYNEQFF. CDR3 DNA sequence: TGTGCCAGCAGCTTAGGGACGGATAGCTCCTACAATGAGCAGTTCTTC.